These 32 T cell receptor beta chains were all obtained from the same sample, sequenced in a study of regulatory T cells in long-lasting Graves disease (dated by TCRdb to the early 2020s). Explained via the paper, the time point label denotes: newly diagnosed GD, antithyroid drugs for less than 3 months. For both TCR sequencing and RNA sequencing, RNA was extracted from PBMCs using TRIzol. Library method: multiplex PCR. The run used an Illumina HiSeq 4000. CDR3 regions were amplified by Arm-PCR with iRepertoire HTBI primers to construct TCR beta libraries. TCRdb took the public reads, trimmed them with fastp at Q25, ran MiXCR for clone calling and kept in-frame beta chains. Every distinct CDR3 protein forms one entry, paired with its most common genes and DNA. Across this sample there are roughly 350,000 distinct CDR3 sequences, with approximately 15% seen only once. The top ten clones comprise 25% to 30% of the sample.

This sample was also put to use in a study of T cells in Graves' hyperthyroidism and ophthalmopathy.

Here the sequenced sample was peripheral blood mononuclear cells (PBMCs), taken at new diagnosis, from a patient treated with antithyroid drugs. These receptors originate from a man aged 40-55 years with Graves disease. Donor details come from another sample of the same person, matched by shared clones.

This clonotype has ten or more counts. This rearrangement joins TRBV5-5 to TRBJ1-3; D may be TRBD1 (5 bases). V was cut by 1 base and J by 3 bases, with 8 bases left in between. Germline lookup yields CDR1 SGHKS and CDR2 YYEKEE (reference sequence). The CDR3 has 14 amino acids. The CDR3 nucleotides read TGTGCCAGCAGCTTGAGGGGCAGTGGAAACACCATATATTTT. This codes for CASSLRGSGNTIYF.

The rearrangement links TRBV20-1 to TRBJ1-1; 8 bases match TRBD1. The junction had 7 bases not matched to a gene; V was cut back by 5 bases and J by 8 bases. Germline CDR1 and CDR2: DFQATT and SNEGSKA (reference sequence). CDR3 length equals 12 residues. The CDR3, as DNA: TGCAGTGCTGGACAGGGAGTTATGGAAGCTTTCTTT. Translated, it gives CSAGQGVMEAFF.

This clonotype was found a few times. The chain links TRBV6-1 to TRBJ2-7, with 9 bases aligning to TRBD2. This CDR3 is built from 17 residues. J lost 2 bases, V lost 2 bases, and 10 bases had no gene match. Germline V gene data show CDR1 as MNHNS and CDR2 as SASEGT. CDR3 nucleotides: TGTGCCAGCAGTGAATTAATGGCTAGCGGGGCCCCCTACGAGCAGTACTTC. Its protein product is CASSELMASGAPYEQYF.

This clonotype has a count of ten or more. The rearrangement uses TRBV5-1 and TRBJ1-1; 7 bases fit TRBD1. In germline, CDR1 is SGHRS, CDR2 YFSETQ. Trimming at V came to 2 bases and at J to 1 base, leaving 2 bases not matched to a gene. The length of the CDR3 is 14 residues. CDR3 DNA: TGCGCCAGCAGCTTCCGGGACAGGAACACTGAAGCTTTCTTT. As protein: CASSFRDRNTEAFF.

This clonotype has just a few counts. This chain uses TRBV15 with TRBJ2-3, with D perhaps TRBD1 (6 bases). Trimming left V 3 bases short and J 0 bases short, with 16 bases between. This CDR3 spans 17 amino acids. Per germline, CDR1 LNHNV and CDR2 YYDKDF (reference sequence). CDR3: CATSSHRAISSTDTQYF. In DNA form, the CDR3 reads TGTGCCACCAGCAGCCACAGGGCGATATCAAGCACAGATACGCAGTATTTT.

There are many counts of this clonotype. The chain combines TRBV10-3 with TRBJ2-7; D may be TRBD2 (5 bases). CDR1 is ENHRY and CDR2 is SYGVKD in the germline V gene. Trimming removed 2 bases at V and 4 bases at J, with 15 bases between. The CDR3 length is 15 residues. CDR3 sequence (DNA): TGTGCCATCAGTGAGGCGGATCTAGGGAGTTACGAGCAGTACTTC. Amino acid sequence: CAISEADLGSYEQYF.

This clonotype was recorded many times. This chain joins TRBV7-9 and TRBJ2-7, with TRBD2 matching over 11 bases. This CDR3 is 15 amino acids long. Looked up from germline, CDR1 is SEHNR and CDR2 is FQNEAQ (reference sequence). The V and J ends lost 4 bases and 5 bases, in that order; junction bases with no gene match: 7. The CDR3 sequence is CASSSTSGGPHEQYF. CDR3 nucleotide sequence: TGTGCCAGCAGCTCCACTAGCGGGGGTCCCCACGAGCAGTACTTC.

This clonotype was detected many times. The rearrangement joins TRBV28 to TRBJ2-1; 11 bases are shared with TRBD1. Germline CDR1 MDHEN, CDR2 SYDVKM. This CDR3 contains 16 residues. Trimming at V came to 4 bases and at J to 2 bases, leaving 4 bases not matched to a gene. The CDR3 nucleotides read TGTGCCAGCAGTTCATGGACAGGGGGCACCTACAATGAGCAGTTCTTC. Translation: CASSSWTGGTYNEQFF.

V and J are TRBV12-3 or TRBV12-4 and TRBJ2-3; TRBD2 matches 8 bases. The CDR3 is made up of 15 amino acids. CDR3 sequence: CVSSNSPGGLNTQYF. The CDR3 DNA is TGTGTTAGCAGCAACTCTCCGGGGGGGCTAAATACGCAGTATTTT.

On this clonotype: One junction end disagrees with the germline gene, perhaps due to a read error. CDR3 region: CASSESRQGENAGELFF. The CDR3 DNA follows: TGTGCCAGCAGTGAATCCCGACAGGGGGAGAACGCCGGGGAGCTGTTTTTT. This chain connects TRBV2 to TRBJ2-2, with 9 bases that match TRBD1. The germline V gene has CDR1 SNHLY and CDR2 FYNNEI. The CDR3 is 17 residues long.

This clonotype was picked up many times. The chain uses TRBV24-1 and TRBJ2-2; TRBD1 aligns across 7 bases. The CDR3 loop spans 13 amino acids. J lost 7 bases, V lost 3 bases, and 1 base had no gene match. Germline V gives CDR1 KGHDR, CDR2 SFDVKD. CDR3 coding DNA: TGTGCCACCAGTGATCCAGGGGGCGGGGAGCTGTTTTTT. As protein: CATSDPGGGELFF.

As regards this clonotype: An end of the junction does not agree with germline; a read error may underlie this. The CDR3 DNA is TGTGCCAGCAGTGGTGGGGGGGCCAACACCGGGGAGCTGTCTTTT. This encodes CASSGGGANTGELSF. The chain is built from TRBV2 and TRBJ2-2; the D gene is possibly TRBD2 (7 bases). The germline V gene encodes CDR1 SNHLY and CDR2 FYNNEI. The CDR3 runs to 15 residues. The variable domain in full, completed from reference TRBV2 and TRBJ2-2, reads EPEVTQTPSHQVTQMGQEVILRCVPISNHLYFYWYRQILGQKVEFLVSFYNNEISEKSEIFDDQFSVERPDGSNFTLKIRSTKLEDSAMYFCASSGGGANTGELSFGEGSRLTVL.

This clonotype was recorded a few times. The chain uses TRBV18 and TRBJ1-3; D uncertain. Per germline, CDR1 KGHSH and CDR2 LQKENI. The V and J ends lost 2 bases and 4 bases respectively, with 12 bases between them. The CDR3 has 15 amino acids. The CDR3 DNA reads TGTGCCAGCTCACCAGGACTTGTAATCGGAAACACCATATATTTT. Amino acids: CASSPGLVIGNTIYF. The complete variable domain, with remaining parts taken from reference TRBV18 and TRBJ1-3, reads NAGVMQNPRHLVRRRGQEARLRCSPMKGHSHVYWYRQLPEEGLKFMVYLQKENIIDESGMPKERFSAEFPKEGPSILRIQQVVRGDSAAYFCASSPGLVIGNTIYFGEGSWLTVV.

This clonotype was recorded many times. This rearrangement joins TRBV6-2 or TRBV6-3 to TRBJ2-1, with D possibly matching TRBD2 (6 bases). V lost 6 bases, J lost 1 base, and 13 bases lay in between. This CDR3 region has 15 residues. Germline CDR1 is MNHEY and CDR2 is SVGEGT. Written as DNA, the CDR3 is TGTGCCAGCAGAAGAACTAGCTATTCCTACAATGAGCAGTTCTTC. It yields the protein CASRRTSYSYNEQFF.

There are many counts of this clonotype. The chain recombines TRBV20-1 with TRBJ1-1; D is unclear. The CDR3 is made up of 12 amino acids. Germline V gene data show CDR1 as DFQATT and CDR2 as SNEGSKA (reference sequence). The V gene lost 0 bases and the J gene lost 4 bases, with 6 bases spanning the gap. The CDR3 DNA reads TGCAGTGCTAGAGATTGGAGCACTGAAGCTTTCTTT. Translated, it gives CSARDWSTEAFF.

CDR3 sequence reads: CSVRPSSGSYNEQFF. Here the CDR3 DNA reads TGCAGCGTGCGACCGTCTAGCGGCTCCTACAATGAGCAGTTCTTC. The V gene is TRBV29-1, the J gene TRBJ2-1, with 7 bases fitting TRBD2. V was clipped by 6 bases and J by 0 bases; unmatched bases: 8. The CDR3 covers 15 residues. Germline values: CDR1 SQVTM, CDR2 ANQGSEA.

Of note for this clonotype: An end of the junction does not agree with germline; a read error may underlie this. The chain employs TRBV4-1 and TRBJ2-5, with a possible D match to TRBD2 (7 bases). The CDR3 has 17 amino acids. Germline CDR1 and CDR2: MGHRA and YSYEKL. DNA for the CDR3: TGTGCCAGCAGCCAAGGTTGGGGGCCGGGGGGAGGCGAGACCCAGTACTTC. This sequence encodes CASSQGWGPGGGETQYF.

This clonotype was detected ten times or more. The J gene is TRBJ1-1, the V gene TRBV5-1, with D unclear. V lost 2 bases and J lost 5, with 10 bases in between. Germline V gene data show CDR1 as SGHRS and CDR2 as YFSETQ. CDR3 length: 13 amino acids. CDR3 coding DNA: TGCGCCAGCAGCTTTGACACGAGGACTGAAGCTTTCTTT. This gives the protein CASSFDTRTEAFF.

This clonotype was found many times. V gene TRBV10-3 combines with J gene TRBJ1-1, with unresolved D. The germline CDR1 and CDR2 sequences are ENHRY and SYGVKD. This CDR3 spans 16 amino acids. V was cut by 0 bases and J by 6 bases, with 17 bases left in between. CDR3 region: CAISESRSVGSPEAFF. CDR3 nucleotides: TGTGCCATCAGTGAGTCAAGGAGCGTAGGGAGCCCTGAAGCTTTCTTT.

The chain is built from TRBV10-3 and TRBJ2-1, with D tentatively TRBD1 (6 bases). This CDR3 contains 17 residues. Trimming removed 10 bases at V and 0 bases at J, with 22 bases between. Germline lookup yields CDR1 ENHRY and CDR2 SYGVKD. The CDR3 coding sequence is TGTGCCAGAATTAGGGGGAAGGCTTGGAGCTCCTACAATGAGCAGTTCTTC. Amino acids: CARIRGKAWSSYNEQFF.

The J gene is TRBJ1-2, the V gene TRBV20-1; D might be TRBD1 (5 bases). Germline lookup yields CDR1 DFQATT and CDR2 SNEGSKA (reference sequence). The ends were cut back, 3 bases at V and 5 bases at J, with 22 bases in the middle. The CDR3 is 16 amino acids. The CDR3 nucleotides read TGCAGTGCTAGGGTGACCCGGGGCCGCCAATTTTATGGCTACACCTTC. It encodes CSARVTRGRQFYGYTF.

This clonotype showed up many times. The CDR3 here is CASSFDADYYEQYF. CDR3 DNA sequence: TGTGCCAGCAGTTTCGACGCGGACTACTACGAGCAGTACTTC. V usage is TRBV28 and J usage is TRBJ2-7; perhaps TRBD2 as D (6 bases). Germline CDR1 reads MDHEN; CDR2 reads SYDVKM. There are 14 residues in the CDR3. Trimming left V 3 bases short and J 3 bases short, with 12 bases between.

The chain has TRBV20-1 and TRBJ1-5; possibly TRBD1 for D (6 bases). Per germline, CDR1 DFQATT and CDR2 SNEGSKA (reference sequence). CDR3 length: 15 amino acids. Trimming removed 3 bases at V and 0 bases at J, with 12 bases between. CDR3 in amino acids: CSASEGVYSNQPQHF. The DNA for the CDR3 is TGCAGTGCTAGCGAGGGGGTTTATAGCAATCAGCCCCAGCATTTT.

The rearrangement uses TRBV6-4 and TRBJ2-1, with TRBD1 matching 8 bases. This CDR3 spans 16 amino acids. Losses at the gene ends were 0 bases for V and 6 bases for J; bases not matched to a gene: 7. Germline values: CDR1 MRHNA, CDR2 SNTAGT. In DNA form, the CDR3 reads TGTGCCAGCAGTGACTCGGCAGGGGGCGATCGCAATGAGCAGTTCTTC. Residues: CASSDSAGGDRNEQFF.

This clonotype was picked up many times. The J gene is TRBJ1-6, the V gene TRBV20-1; TRBD1 might be the D (5 bases). Germline CDR1 reads DFQATT; CDR2 reads SNEGSKA (reference sequence). The CDR3 sequence is 16 residues long. The V gene lost 3 bases and the J gene lost 1 base, with 13 bases spanning the gap. The CDR3 here is CSARVPGRSYNSPLHF. The CDR3 coding sequence is TGCAGTGCTAGGGTACCAGGGAGGTCCTATAATTCACCCCTCCACTTT.

On this clonotype: A far larger clone is one nucleotide away, so this likely arose from a read error. V gene TRBV6-5 combines with J gene TRBJ2-7, with 8 bases fitting TRBD2. J was trimmed by 7 bases and V by 4 bases; bases with no gene match: 15. CDR1 MNHEY and CDR2 SVGAGI come from the germline V gene. The CDR3 is made up of 16 amino acids. CDR3 region: CASSSGGGGSYNEQYF. As DNA, the CDR3 is TGTGCCAGCAGTTCAGGTGGCGGGGGGTCCTACAATGAGCAGTACTTC.

This clonotype was seen ten or more times. The genes are TRBV5-1 and TRBJ1-1, with 9 bases fitting TRBD1. The junction had 13 bases not matched to a gene; V was cut back by 3 bases and J by 1 base. The CDR3 contains 18 residues. Per the germline V gene, CDR1 is SGHRS and CDR2 is YFSETQ. CDR3 loop: CASSSKALPGQGNTEAFF. The DNA for the CDR3 is TGCGCCAGCAGCTCTAAAGCCCTACCGGGACAGGGGAACACTGAAGCTTTCTTT.

In its sample, this clonotype was seen many times. This rearrangement joins TRBV20-1 to TRBJ1-5, with D possibly being TRBD1 (5 bases). Per germline, CDR1 DFQATT and CDR2 SNEGSKA (reference sequence). Between the trimmed V and J ends, which lost 2 bases and 4 bases, there was a span of 12 bases. The CDR3 spans 14 residues. The CDR3 DNA is TGCAGTGCTAGAACCGGGACGTCGAATCAGCCCCAGCATTTT. Protein product: CSARTGTSNQPQHF.

This clonotype occurred many times. The chain joins TRBV28 to TRBJ2-1; weak D call: TRBD1 (6 bases). The CDR3 is made up of 15 amino acids. Per germline, CDR1 MDHEN and CDR2 SYDVKM. The V end lost 5 bases, the J end lost 3 bases, and 14 bases lay between the germline ends. The CDR3 sequence is CASSTERGIYNEQFF. In nucleotides, the CDR3 is TGTGCCAGCAGTACCGAAAGGGGGATCTACAATGAGCAGTTCTTC. The full variable domain, with the rest looked up from reference TRBV28 and TRBJ2-1, is DVKVTQSSRYLVKRTGEKVFLECVQDMDHENMFWYRQDPGLGLRLIYFSYDVKMKEKGDIPEGYSVSREKKERFSLILESASTNQTSMYLCASSTERGIYNEQFFGPGTRLTVL.

This clonotype was seen only a few times. J is TRBJ1-5 and V is TRBV12-3 or TRBV12-4; maybe TRBD1 (5 bases). This CDR3 is 13 amino acids long. With 3 bases removed from V and 11 bases from J, the gap between germline ends came to 14 bases. The CDR3 nucleotides are TGTGCCAGCAGTTTGAGGGCGGCGGGGGCCCAGCATTTT. Translation: CASSLRAAGAQHF.

CDR3 amino acids: CASSRIAGGPYNEQFF. The DNA of the CDR3 is TGTGCCAGCAGCCGGATAGCGGGGGGCCCCTACAATGAGCAGTTCTTC. J is TRBJ2-1 and V is TRBV7-9, with TRBD2 matching 10 bases. Trimming cost V 5 bases and J 2 bases; bases outside gene matches: 6. Germline CDR1 is SEHNR and CDR2 is FQNEAQ (reference sequence). The CDR3 runs 16 residues.

V gene TRBV3-1 combines with J gene TRBJ2-1; D is ambiguous. The CDR3 has 13 residues. Trimming left V 1 base short and J 7 bases short, with 8 bases between. Germline V lookup: CDR1 LGHDT, CDR2 YNNKEL (reference sequence). The CDR3 loop reads CASSQALMNEQFF. Written as DNA, the CDR3 is TGTGCCAGCAGCCAAGCATTGATGAATGAGCAGTTCTTC.